The clone carrying this T cell receptor beta chain was counted ten times or more. Its antigen is not known. The length of the CDR3 is 14 residues. V shed 2 bases and J shed 6 bases, with 12 bases lying between them. Germline V CDR1 and CDR2: MRHNA, SNTAGT. The TCR beta cDNA libraries contained unique molecular identifiers. TCRdb called the PCR reads again in MiXCR, with one record for every CDR3 protein. The profile shows about 460,000 distinct CDR3 sequences, roughly 45% of them singletons. This specimen belongs to a study of post-analysis software for immune sequencing data. Turning to the study itself: In terms of disease course, relapsing-remitting, secondary progressive and progressive-relapsing multiple sclerosis were included.

Notes on the study in general: Normalized Chao1 diversity in multiple sclerosis patients fell significantly below that of controls. Higher frequency in patients than in controls was seen for roughly 5 TRBV segments, with TRBV5-6, TRBV5-1 and TRBV20-1 among them.

The sequencing sample was made of blood. The chain links TRBV6-4 to TRBJ2-3; D might be TRBD2 (6 bases). This receptor was obtained from a girl between 10 and 17 years old with multiple sclerosis. CDR3 in DNA: TGTGCCAGCAGTGACGGTCAGGGAGGCGATACGCAGTATTTT. Protein: CASSDGQGGDTQYF.